The text below deals with one TCR beta chain. What it recognizes is unknown. The sample comes from a study of T cells after yellow fever vaccination. Broader study findings: It was a small share of clonotypes that appeared in both CD4 and CD8 compartments. Re-detected after boosting: most primary clones, 96% of CD4 and about 90% of CD8.

This CDR3 has 13 amino acids. Trimming cost V 1 base and J 5 bases, with 9 bases left between them. Germline CDR1 SGDLS, CDR2 YYNGEE. They built TCR cDNA with 5'RACE template switching, a step that put in a universal primer site and UMIs. Each CDR3 protein gets one entry after TCRdb re-called the 5' RACE reads with MiXCR. The table shows approximately 340,000 distinct CDR3 sequences, with roughly 8.7% occurring only once. V is TRBV9 and J is TRBJ2-5; unclear D gene. Specimen: PBMCs, collected on the day of the first yellow fever vaccination. The sequence was obtained from a man aged 18-30 years who received the YFV17D yellow fever vaccine. Here the CDR3 reads CASSVLPMETQYF. CDR3 DNA sequence: TGTGCCAGCAGCGTACTCCCCATGGAGACCCAGTACTTC.